What follows are 29 T cell receptor beta chains derived from one specimen sequenced in a study of blood T cell repertoires in COVID-19. The table came from immunoSEQ multiplex PCR; TCRdb's copy has only in-frame clones and leaves some out. The sample consists of some 260,000 clones, around 90% of them appearing once. Sample: peripheral blood. The receptor source for this set is a human donor in a cohort sampled during active COVID-19.

This clone came up a few times. The J gene is TRBJ1-2, the V gene TRBV27, with TRBD1 matching 8 bases. V trimming: 2 bases; J trimming: 7 bases; junction bases outside the gene matches: 3. Germline CDR1 reads MNHEY; CDR2 reads SMNVEV (reference sequence). The CDR3 is 13 amino acids. CDR3 region: CASSLDRGSGYTF. CDR3 DNA sequence: TGTGCCAGCAGTTTAGACAGGGGAAGTGGCTACACCTTC.

The chain recombines TRBV19 with TRBJ1-1; the D is unclear. CDR1 is LNHDA, CDR2 SQIVND, per germline (reference sequence). V lost 1 base and J lost 2, with 5 bases in between. The CDR3 sequence is 13 residues long. The CDR3 DNA reads as TGTGCCAGTAGTATAGGCAGAAACACTGAAGCTTTCTTT. This sequence encodes CASSIGRNTEAFF.

The rearrangement links TRBV18 to TRBJ2-1; 7 bases align to TRBD2. Germline CDR1 and CDR2: KGHSH and LQKENI. The V gene end was trimmed by 3 bases and the J gene end by 0 bases; junction bases not matched to a gene: 5. This CDR3 is built from 16 residues. The CDR3: CASSPEGLTSYNEQFF. CDR3 DNA sequence: TGTGCCAGCTCACCTGAGGGACTAACCTCCTACAATGAGCAGTTCTTC.

The rearrangement links TRBV4-2 to TRBJ1-2; D not certain. The V gene's germline CDR1 is LGHNA and CDR2 YNFKEQ. The V end was cut by 0 bases, the J end by 7 bases, with 15 bases between. The CDR3 consists of 15 residues. The CDR3 DNA reads TGTGCCAGCAGCCAAGATCAGGTAAGTCTGGGTGGCTACACCTTC. Translating gives CASSQDQVSLGGYTF.

The CDR3 DNA reads TGTGCCAGCAGCCGAGAAGGGACAGGGGTCGAGCAGTACTTC. Translated: CASSREGTGVEQYF. The chain recombines TRBV5-6 with TRBJ2-7, with TRBD1 matching 10 bases. CDR3 length: 14 amino acids. Germline V gene data show CDR1 as SGHDT and CDR2 as YYEEEE. The V gene end was trimmed by 4 bases and the J gene end by 6 bases; junction bases not matched to a gene: 7.

There are a few counts of this clone. This chain links TRBV30 with TRBJ1-1; perhaps TRBD1 as D (5 bases). The ends were cut back, 3 bases at V and 10 bases at J, with 18 bases in the middle. The CDR3 is 13 residues long. Germline V gene data show CDR1 as GTSNPN and CDR2 as SVGIG (reference sequence). The CDR3 DNA reads as TGTGCCTGGAGCGGGACTCCCGGCGGCGTAGCTTTCTTT. This sequence encodes CAWSGTPGGVAFF.

The V gene is TRBV7-9, the J gene TRBJ1-2; 7 bases are a match to TRBD1. This CDR3 is built from 14 residues. Losses at the gene ends were 5 bases for V and 4 bases for J; bases not matched to a gene: 7. Germline CDR1 and CDR2: SEHNR and FQNEAQ (reference sequence). Here the CDR3 reads CASSQGDSLYGYTF. The DNA of the CDR3 is TGTGCCAGCAGCCAAGGGGACAGCCTCTATGGCTACACCTTC.

On this clone: A junction end diverges from the germline sequence, so it may reflect a read error. The chain recombines TRBV7-2 with TRBJ1-1, with a possible D match to TRBD1 (5 bases). This CDR3 region has 14 residues. CDR1 is SGHTA and CDR2 is FQGNSA in the germline V gene. CDR3 amino acids: CASSHPKGNAEAFF. Here the CDR3 DNA reads TGTGCCAGCAGCCATCCCAAGGGGAACGCTGAAGCTTTCTTT.

The rearrangement uses TRBV27 and TRBJ2-1, with 9 bases aligning to TRBD1. Germline V gene sequence: CDR1 MNHEY, CDR2 SMNVEV (reference sequence). The trim removed 8 bases at V and 8 bases at J, leaving 10 bases unmatched. This CDR3 has 14 amino acids. The CDR3, as DNA: TGTGCCAGCGCCAATTGGGACAGGGTGTATGAGCAGTTCTTC. Translation gives CASANWDRVYEQFF.

With respect to this clone: This is likely a read error, given that the CDR3 carries no conserved phenylalanine or tryptophan at its end. No DNA is shown, since the ends of the CDR3 on it are uncertain; the CDR3 is the one TCRdb lists. The CDR3: CSVGGPHPSI. V is TRBV29-1 and J is TRBJ1-2. The germline V gene has CDR1 SQVTM and CDR2 ANQGSEA. The length of the CDR3 is 10 amino acids, counting both ends.

The V gene is TRBV30, the J gene TRBJ2-7; 9 bases are shared with TRBD2. With V trimmed by 4 bases and J by 0 bases, 1 base remained unmatched. CDR1 GTSNPN and CDR2 SVGIG come from the germline V gene (reference sequence). The CDR3 spans 13 residues. The CDR3 DNA sequence: TGTGCCTGGACGCGGGGGGGCTCCTACGAGCAGTACTTC. Protein: CAWTRGGSYEQYF.

The chain is built from TRBV5-4 and TRBJ2-7, with TRBD2 matching over 13 bases. The CDR3 spans 17 residues. Germline assignment: CDR1 SGHNT and CDR2 YYREEE (reference sequence). With 2 bases clipped from V and 1 base from J, the junction kept 6 bases outside the gene matches. CDR3 sequence reads: CASSFQLAGGLSYEQYF. The DNA of the CDR3 is TGTGCCAGCAGCTTCCAACTAGCGGGAGGGCTTTCCTACGAGCAGTACTTC.

The chain joins TRBV9 to TRBJ2-7, with D tentatively TRBD2 (6 bases). The V and J ends lost 3 bases and 2 bases respectively, with 9 bases between them. Germline V gives CDR1 SGDLS, CDR2 YYNGEE. The CDR3 loop spans 13 amino acids. The chain's CDR3 is CASSARGAYEQYF. Written as DNA, the CDR3 is TGTGCCAGCAGCGCGCGCGGGGCCTACGAGCAGTACTTC.

The chain uses TRBV6-5 and TRBJ1-1; D possibly corresponds to TRBD1 (5 bases). The length of the CDR3 is 13 residues. Germline values: CDR1 MNHEY, CDR2 SVGAGI. V shed 6 bases and J shed 4 bases, with 12 bases lying between them. The CDR3 DNA reads as TGTGCCAGCAGAGGGTCGGGGGGCACTGAAGCTTTCTTT. Amino acid sequence: CASRGSGGTEAFF.

The chain recombines TRBV5-6 with TRBJ1-2; no definite D call. The CDR3 runs 13 residues. CDR1 SGHDT and CDR2 YYEEEE come from the germline V gene. V lost 0 bases and J lost 5, with 8 bases in between. The CDR3: CASSLGKPYGYTF. The DNA for the CDR3 is TGTGCCAGCAGCTTGGGTAAGCCATATGGCTACACCTTC. Looking up the rest from reference TRBV5-6 and TRBJ1-2 gives the full variable domain: DAGVTQSPTHLIKTRGQQVTLRCSPKSGHDTVSWYQQALGQGPQFIFQYYEEEERQRGNFPDRFSGHQFPNYSSELNVNALLLGDSALYLCASSLGKPYGYTFGSGTRLTVV.

In its sample, this clone was seen once. This rearrangement joins TRBV29-1 to TRBJ2-5; a weak D match, TRBD1 (6 bases). This CDR3 spans 10 amino acids. Germline loops: CDR1 SQVTM, CDR2 ANQGSEA. V shed 7 bases and J shed 4 bases, with 7 bases lying between them. In nucleotides, the CDR3 is TGCAGCGGAGGGGGAGAGACCCAGTACTTC. Residues: CSGGGETQYF.

Regarding this clone: Distinct nucleotide sequences in the sample also encode this CDR3. The chain joins TRBV4-3 to TRBJ1-6; 7 nucleotides match TRBD1. V lost 1 base to trimming and J lost 7 bases; unmatched junction nucleotides: 4. Germline CDR1 is LGHNA and CDR2 is YSLEER. The CDR3 runs 15 residues. The CDR3 region is CASSQGSGGNSPLHF. As DNA, the CDR3 is TGCGCCAGCAGCCAAGGTTCAGGGGGAAATTCACCCCTCCACTTT.

The CDR3: CASSPGGGYGYTF. In DNA form, the CDR3 reads TGCGCCAGCAGCCCAGGGGGTGGCTATGGCTACACCTTC. The V call is TRBV4-1, the J call TRBJ1-2, with 7 positions matching TRBD1. With 4 bases clipped from V and 4 bases from J, the junction kept 3 bases outside the gene matches. The germline V gene has CDR1 MGHRA and CDR2 YSYEKL. The CDR3 runs 13 residues.

The chain combines TRBV9 with TRBJ2-7; D not resolved. This CDR3 has 13 amino acids. Trimming pared 0 bases from V and 6 bases from J, leaving 10 bases between. CDR1 is SGDLS and CDR2 is YYNGEE in the germline V gene. CDR3 DNA sequence: TGTGCCAGCAGCGTAGCTCCGGGTACCGAGCAGTACTTC. It translates to CASSVAPGTEQYF. Together with reference TRBV9 and TRBJ2-7, the CDR3 gives the full variable domain: DSGVTQTPKHLITATGQRVTLRCSPRSGDLSVYWYQQSLDQGLQFLIQYYNGEERAKGNILERFSAQQFPDLHSELNLSSLELGDSALYFCASSVAPGTEQYFGPGTRLTVT.

The count of this clone is one. The chain joins TRBV24-1 to TRBJ2-5, with 7 bases matching TRBD1. Unmatched junction bases numbered 5, after V lost 3 bases and J lost 2 bases. The germline CDR1 and CDR2 sequences are KGHDR and SFDVKD. This CDR3 is built from 15 residues. The CDR3 loop reads CATSDDRAAQETQYF. In DNA form, the CDR3 reads TGTGCCACCAGTGATGACAGGGCAGCTCAAGAGACCCAGTACTTC.

This clone came up a few times. The chain joins TRBV2 to TRBJ1-1, with a weak D call TRBD1 (6 bases). Germline-derived CDR1 and CDR2 are SNHLY and FYNNEI. The CDR3 contains 13 residues. The ends were cut back, 1 base at V and 6 bases at J, with 9 bases in the middle. The CDR3 here is CASSEGWTAEAFF. CDR3 bases: TGTGCCAGCAGTGAAGGCTGGACAGCTGAAGCTTTCTTT. The entire variable domain, with the rest obtained from reference TRBV2 and TRBJ1-1, is as follows: EPEVTQTPSHQVTQMGQEVILRCVPISNHLYFYWYRQILGQKVEFLVSFYNNEISEKSEIFDDQFSVERPDGSNFTLKIRSTKLEDSAMYFCASSEGWTAEAFFGQGTRLTVV.

This chain connects TRBV19 to TRBJ1-5; 7 bases are shared with TRBD1. Trimming at V came to 6 bases and at J to 5 bases, leaving 4 bases not matched to a gene. The CDR3 runs 13 residues. Germline V lookup: CDR1 LNHDA, CDR2 SQIVND (reference sequence). CDR3 in amino acids: CASRGTEYQPQHF. The DNA of the CDR3 is TGTGCCAGTAGAGGGACAGAATATCAGCCCCAGCATTTT.

The chain carries TRBV7-3 and TRBJ1-6, with D perhaps matching TRBD1 (5 bases). Germline V CDR1 and CDR2: SGHTA, FQGTGA. The CDR3 covers 16 residues. V was trimmed by 5 bases and J by 7 bases, leaving 18 bases between them. In nucleotides, the CDR3 is TGTGCCAGCAGCACCCGCCCAAAGGAGGGGAATTCACCCCTCCACTTT. This encodes CASSTRPKEGNSPLHF.

V and J are TRBV19 and TRBJ1-5; the D gene is possibly TRBD1 (6 bases). This CDR3 has 17 residues. The V end lost 2 bases, the J end lost 4 bases, and 18 bases lay between the germline ends. The germline CDR1 and CDR2 sequences are LNHDA and SQIVND (reference sequence). The CDR3 loop is CASSISRNRAMNQPQHF. The CDR3 DNA reads as TGTGCCAGTAGTATATCACGCAACAGGGCTATGAATCAGCCCCAGCATTTT.

The chain carries TRBV4-1 and TRBJ2-7, with 8 nucleotides matching TRBD1. This CDR3 comprises 15 residues. Germline V gene lookup returns CDR1 MGHRA and CDR2 YSYEKL. Unmatched junction bases numbered 5, after V lost 2 bases and J lost 2 bases. The CDR3 DNA sequence: TGCGCCAGCAGCCAACGGACAGGGTTGACCTACGAGCAGTACTTC. It encodes CASSQRTGLTYEQYF.

This clone has a handful of counts. J is TRBJ1-1 and V is TRBV19, with 12 nucleotides matching TRBD1. The V segment lost 5 bases and the J segment 8 bases; nucleotides outside the gene matches: 12. Germline V lookup: CDR1 LNHDA, CDR2 SQIVND (reference sequence). This CDR3 has 16 residues. CDR3 sequence: CASSPEGGTGGSEAFF. The CDR3 region has the DNA TGTGCCAGTAGTCCCGAGGGGGGGACAGGGGGCAGCGAAGCTTTCTTT. Drawing the rest from reference TRBV19 and TRBJ1-1, the complete variable domain is DGGITQSPKYLFRKEGQNVTLSCEQNLNHDAMYWYRQDPGQGLRLIYYSQIVNDFQKGDIAEGYSVSREKKESFPLTVTSAQKNPTAFYLCASSPEGGTGGSEAFFGQGTRLTVV.

This CDR3 reads CSAWGLGLGLGTGELFF. CDR3 nucleotides: TGCAGCGCCTGGGGTCTGGGATTGGGACTGGGCACCGGGGAGCTGTTTTTT. This chain links TRBV29-1 with TRBJ2-2, with D tentatively TRBD2 (6 bases). This CDR3 is 17 amino acids long. Germline V gene lookup returns CDR1 SQVTM and CDR2 ANQGSEA. V lost 7 bases to trimming and J lost 4 bases, with 25 bases between them.

V usage is TRBV27 and J usage is TRBJ1-6; D possibly corresponds to TRBD1 (5 bases). Trimming left V 5 bases short and J 11 bases short, with 13 bases between. CDR3 length equals 13 residues. Germline V gene data show CDR1 as MNHEY and CDR2 as SMNVEV (reference sequence). CDR3 protein: CASSRQSPAPLHF. DNA for the CDR3: TGTGCCAGCAGTAGACAGAGCCCGGCACCCCTCCACTTT.

This clone was picked up one time. V gene TRBV2 combines with J gene TRBJ2-3; 11 bases agree with TRBD2. Germline CDR1 SNHLY, CDR2 FYNNEI. This CDR3 contains 14 residues. With V trimmed by 5 bases and J by 4 bases, 2 bases remained unmatched. The CDR3 coding sequence is TGTGCCAGCAGTTTTAGCGGGGGGGCAGATACGCAGTATTTT. Amino acids: CASSFSGGADTQYF.